This passage covers 16 T cell receptor beta chains from one sample sequenced in a study of blood T cell repertoires in COVID-19. Clones were read by immunoSEQ multiplex PCR, and TCRdb kept only the in-frame ones, dropping some. The sample has 200,000 to 300,000 clones; 70% to 90% are singletons. The sequenced sample consisted of peripheral blood. Source of these receptors: a man aged 25-45 years with active or convalescent COVID-19.

The rearrangement joins TRBV7-9 to TRBJ1-1; TRBD1 matches 8 bases. V trimming: 8 bases; J trimming: 4 bases; junction bases outside the gene matches: 9. This CDR3 comprises 14 residues. The germline gives CDR1 SEHNR, CDR2 FQNEAQ (reference sequence). CDR3 loop: CASGRTGSGTEAFF. The CDR3 coding sequence is TGTGCCAGCGGAAGGACAGGGTCTGGCACTGAAGCTTTCTTT.

This clone was seen a few times. The chain is built from TRBV18 and TRBJ1-2; 8 bases are shared with TRBD1. With 6 bases clipped from V and 6 bases from J, the junction kept 6 bases outside the gene matches. CDR3 length equals 13 residues. CDR1 and CDR2 from the germline V gene are KGHSH and LQKENI. CDR3 region: CASSPGGSNGYTF. Written as DNA, the CDR3 is TGTGCCAGCTCGCCAGGGGGCTCTAATGGCTACACCTTC.

The chain carries TRBV25-1 and TRBJ2-2, with D possibly being TRBD1 (5 bases). CDR1 is MGHDK and CDR2 is SYGVNS in the germline V gene. V lost 6 bases, J lost 6 bases, and 8 bases lay in between. The CDR3 extends over 12 amino acids. This CDR3 reads CASSLGAGELFF. CDR3 nucleotide sequence: TGTGCCAGCAGCTTAGGGGCCGGGGAGCTGTTTTTT.

This clone was found once. The rearrangement joins TRBV19 to TRBJ2-1; TRBD2 might be the D (5 bases). The CDR3 loop spans 12 amino acids. Germline CDR1 is LNHDA and CDR2 is SQIVND (reference sequence). Trimming shortened V by 5 bases and J by 9 bases, and 11 bases separated the two germline ends. The CDR3 nucleotides are TGTGCCAGTAGTGCCGCTAGCCTTGAGCAGTTCTTC. This codes for CASSAASLEQFF.

This clone was observed once. The rearrangement links TRBV10-1 to TRBJ2-3, with 7 bases lining up with TRBD2. Germline-derived CDR1 and CDR2 are WNHNN and SYGVQD (reference sequence). The CDR3 consists of 15 residues. The J segment lost 4 bases and the V segment lost 2 bases, leaving 6 bases of the junction unmatched. The CDR3 loop is CASSEGLESPDTQYF. The CDR3 nucleotides are TGCGCCAGCAGTGAGGGACTAGAAAGTCCAGATACGCAGTATTTT.

This clone was seen just once. The chain has TRBV13 and TRBJ2-1; 10 bases are shared with TRBD2. In germline, CDR1 is PRHDT, CDR2 FYEKMQ (reference sequence). The CDR3 is 15 residues long. The junction had 9 bases not matched to a gene; V was cut back by 7 bases and J by 6 bases. CDR3 coding DNA: TGTGCCAGCATGCTAGCGGGGGTGGTAAGCAATGAGCAGTTCTTC. Translated: CASMLAGVVSNEQFF. The full variable domain, rest sourced from reference TRBV13 and TRBJ2-1, is AAGVIQSPRHLIKEKRETATLKCYPIPRHDTVYWYQQGPGQDPQFLISFYEKMQSDKGSIPDRFSAQQFSDYHSELNMSSLELGDSALYFCASMLAGVVSNEQFFGPGTRLTVL.

The V gene is TRBV10-3, the J gene TRBJ2-3; maybe TRBD2 (6 bases). The germline V gene encodes CDR1 ENHRY and CDR2 SYGVKD. Trimming left V 4 bases short and J 9 bases short, with 17 bases between. The length of the CDR3 is 14 residues. The CDR3 coding sequence is TGTGCCATCAGTGCATCTTCCGAGCGGGTAACGCAGTATTTT. Its protein is CAISASSERVTQYF.

The chain recombines TRBV10-2 with TRBJ1-2; 8 nucleotides align to TRBD1. V shed 5 bases and J 4 bases; nucleotides not matched to a gene: 3. The CDR3 extends over 13 amino acids. The germline gives CDR1 WSHSY, CDR2 SAAADI. The DNA for the CDR3 is TGCGCCAGCAGTTTAACAGGGGGCTATGGCTACACCTTC. It yields the protein CASSLTGGYGYTF.

The rearrangement joins TRBV6-5 to TRBJ2-7; 7 bases are a match to TRBD1. Germline V gene lookup returns CDR1 MNHEY and CDR2 SVGAGI. The CDR3 loop spans 14 amino acids. After removal of 3 bases from V and 4 bases from J, the junction contained 6 bases not matched to a gene. The CDR3 bases are TGTGCCAGCAGTTATGGGGCACAGGGGTACGAGCAGTACTTC. This sequence encodes CASSYGAQGYEQYF.

The chain recombines TRBV5-1 with TRBJ2-2, with D possibly being TRBD1 (5 bases). The V end was cut by 3 bases, the J end by 3 bases, with 9 bases between. The germline V gene encodes CDR1 SGHRS and CDR2 YFSETQ. The CDR3 is 14 amino acids. The CDR3 DNA reads TGCGCCAGCAGCTATATAGGGGACACCGGGGAGCTGTTTTTT. This encodes CASSYIGDTGELFF.

The V and J genes are TRBV29-1 and TRBJ1-5, with TRBD1 identical over 9 bases. V was clipped by 6 bases and J by 2 bases; unmatched bases: 2. This CDR3 is built from 13 residues. CDR1 and CDR2 from the germline V gene are SQVTM and ANQGSEA. CDR3 residues: CSVGDRGNQPQHF. CDR3 nucleotides: TGCAGCGTGGGGGACAGGGGCAATCAGCCCCAGCATTTT. The full variable domain, in which reference TRBV29-1 and TRBJ1-5 provide the parts outside the CDR3, is SAVISQKPSRDICQRGTSLTIQCQVDSQVTMMFWYRQQPGQSLTLIATANQGSEATYESGFVIDKFPISRPNLTFSTLTVSNMSPEDSSIYLCSVGDRGNQPQHFGDGTRLSIL.

The chain is built from TRBV4-2 and TRBJ2-1, with TRBD2 identical over 13 bases. This CDR3 contains 15 residues. V was pared by 4 bases and J by 4 bases, with 1 base of the junction left unmatched. Germline values: CDR1 LGHNA, CDR2 YNFKEQ. CDR3 in DNA: TGTGCCAGCAGCCGGGGACTAGCGGGATACAATGAGCAGTTCTTC. Translating it yields CASSRGLAGYNEQFF.

Written as DNA, the CDR3 is TGTGCCAGCAGCTCCCAGCGGGAGCAGTACTTC. Its protein is CASSSQREQYF. V and J are TRBV6-5 and TRBJ2-7; a possible D gene is TRBD2 (5 bases). V gave up 6 bases and J gave up 7 bases, with 10 bases separating them. Germline-derived CDR1 and CDR2 are MNHEY and SVGAGI. The CDR3 contains 11 residues.

The chain combines TRBV7-6 with TRBJ2-1; TRBD2 matches at 8 bases. With V trimmed by 1 base and J by 8 bases, 4 bases remained unmatched. The CDR3 loop spans 14 amino acids. In germline, CDR1 is SGHVS, CDR2 FNYEAQ. The CDR3 here is CASSLELAAHEQFF. The DNA of the CDR3 is TGTGCCAGCAGCTTAGAACTAGCGGCCCATGAGCAGTTCTTC.

The CDR3 bases are TGCGCCAGCAGCCCAATAGCGGGGTCTTCGGGGGAGAACACTGAAGCTTTCTTT. This sequence encodes CASSPIAGSSGENTEAFF. The rearrangement joins TRBV4-3 to TRBJ1-1; D may be TRBD1 (5 bases). This CDR3 region has 18 residues. V shed 4 bases and J shed 1 base, with 22 bases lying between them. Per germline, CDR1 LGHNA and CDR2 YSLEER.

The chain carries TRBV7-2 and TRBJ2-1; 9 nucleotides match TRBD2. J lost 2 bases, V lost 0 bases, and 5 bases had no gene match. CDR1 and CDR2 from the germline V gene are SGHTA and FQGNSA. The CDR3 spans 17 residues. CDR3 residues: CASSLAFGGGAYNEQFF. The CDR3 coding sequence is TGTGCCAGCAGCTTAGCGTTTGGCGGGGGGGCCTACAATGAGCAGTTCTTC.